This T cell receptor beta chain was captured in a study of blood T cell repertoires in COVID-19. Some clones are missing from TCRdb's copy, which holds only in-frame ones; the method was immunoSEQ multiplex PCR. Found here are 57,000 or so clones, about 76% of them singletons; the top ten hold approximately 20%. The TCR was taken from a man aged 50-59 years with active or convalescent COVID-19. Sequencing used peripheral blood.

This chain's CDR3 is CASSPDRESTNEKLFF. As DNA, the CDR3 is TGTGCCAGCTCACCGGACAGGGAATCAACTAATGAAAAACTGTTTTTT. The V and J genes are TRBV18 and TRBJ1-4; 8 bases line up with TRBD1. The CDR3 covers 16 residues. Germline V gene lookup returns CDR1 KGHSH and CDR2 LQKENI. V shed 3 bases and J 0 bases; nucleotides not matched to a gene: 3.